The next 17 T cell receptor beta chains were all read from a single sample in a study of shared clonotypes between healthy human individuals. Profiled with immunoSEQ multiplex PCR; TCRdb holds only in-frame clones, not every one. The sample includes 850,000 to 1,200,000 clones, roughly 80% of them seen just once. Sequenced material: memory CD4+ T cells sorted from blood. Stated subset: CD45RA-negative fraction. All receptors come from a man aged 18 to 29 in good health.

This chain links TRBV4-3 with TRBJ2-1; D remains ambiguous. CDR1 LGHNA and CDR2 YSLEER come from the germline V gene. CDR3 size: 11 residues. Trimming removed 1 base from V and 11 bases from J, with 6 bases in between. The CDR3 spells CASSQGPQQFF. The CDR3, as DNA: TGCGCCAGCAGCCAAGGCCCCCAGCAGTTCTTC.

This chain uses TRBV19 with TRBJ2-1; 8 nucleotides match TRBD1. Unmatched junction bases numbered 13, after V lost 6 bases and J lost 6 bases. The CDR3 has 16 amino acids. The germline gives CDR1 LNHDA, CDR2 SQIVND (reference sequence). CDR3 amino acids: CASRSSDRGLGNEQFF. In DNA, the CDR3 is TGTGCCAGTAGGTCTTCAGACAGGGGATTGGGCAATGAGCAGTTCTTC.

The CDR3 region is CASSQVGLPPTDTQYF. In nucleotides, the CDR3 is TGCGCCAGCAGCCAAGTGGGCCTCCCCCCCACAGATACGCAGTATTTT. The V gene is TRBV4-1, the J gene TRBJ2-3; D is undetermined. The V end lost 1 base, the J end lost 2 bases, and 13 bases lay between the germline ends. The germline CDR1 and CDR2 sequences are MGHRA and YSYEKL. The CDR3 extends over 16 amino acids.

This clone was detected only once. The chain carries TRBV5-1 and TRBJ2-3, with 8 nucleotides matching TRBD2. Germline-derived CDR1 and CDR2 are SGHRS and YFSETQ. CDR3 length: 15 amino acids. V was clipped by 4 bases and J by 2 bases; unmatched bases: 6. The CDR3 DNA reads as TGCGCCAGCAGCCCTACGGGACTAGACACAGATACGCAGTATTTT. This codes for CASSPTGLDTDTQYF.

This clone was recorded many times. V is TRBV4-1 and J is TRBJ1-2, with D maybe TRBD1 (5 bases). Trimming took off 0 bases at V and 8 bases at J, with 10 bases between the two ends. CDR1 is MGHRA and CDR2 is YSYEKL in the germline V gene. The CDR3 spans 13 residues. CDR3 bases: TGCGCCAGCAGCCAAGACCAGGGCTGGGGCTACACCTTC. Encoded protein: CASSQDQGWGYTF.

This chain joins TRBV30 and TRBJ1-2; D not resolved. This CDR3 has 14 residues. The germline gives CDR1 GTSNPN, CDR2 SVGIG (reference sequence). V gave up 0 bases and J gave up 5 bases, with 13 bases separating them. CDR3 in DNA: TGTGCCTGGAGTGTATACGGTACTGGGTATGGCTACACCTTC. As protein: CAWSVYGTGYGYTF.

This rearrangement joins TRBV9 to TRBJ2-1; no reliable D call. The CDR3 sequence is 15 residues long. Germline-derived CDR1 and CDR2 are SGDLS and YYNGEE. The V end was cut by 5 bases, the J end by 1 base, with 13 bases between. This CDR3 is CASSPSEGSYNEQFF. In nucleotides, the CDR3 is TGTGCCAGCAGTCCCTCCGAAGGTTCCTACAATGAGCAGTTCTTC.

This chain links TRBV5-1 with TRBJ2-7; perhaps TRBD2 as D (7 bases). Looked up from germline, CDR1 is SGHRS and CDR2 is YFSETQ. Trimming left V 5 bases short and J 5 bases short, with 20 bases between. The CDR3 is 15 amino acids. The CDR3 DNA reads TGCGCCAGCAGGATGGAACCGGGGGGCGTCGACGAGCAGTACTTC. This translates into CASRMEPGGVDEQYF.

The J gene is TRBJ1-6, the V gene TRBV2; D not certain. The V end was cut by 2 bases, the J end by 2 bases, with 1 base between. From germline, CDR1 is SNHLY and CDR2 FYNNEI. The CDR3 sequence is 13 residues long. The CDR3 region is CASSETYNSPLHF. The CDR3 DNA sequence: TGTGCCAGCAGTGAAACCTATAATTCACCCCTCCACTTT.

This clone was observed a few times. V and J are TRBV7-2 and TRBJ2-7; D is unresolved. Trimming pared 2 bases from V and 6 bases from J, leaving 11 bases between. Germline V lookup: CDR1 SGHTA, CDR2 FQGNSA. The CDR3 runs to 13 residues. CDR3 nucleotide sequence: TGTGCCAGCAGCTTATCCAGTTCACGCGAGCAGTACTTC. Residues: CASSLSSSREQYF. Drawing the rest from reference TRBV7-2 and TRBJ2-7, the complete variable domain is GAGVSQSPSNKVTEKGKDVELRCDPISGHTALYWYRQSLGQGLEFLIYFQGNSAPDKSGLPSDRFSAERTGGSVSTLTIQRTQQEDSAVYLCASSLSSSREQYFGPGTRLTVT.

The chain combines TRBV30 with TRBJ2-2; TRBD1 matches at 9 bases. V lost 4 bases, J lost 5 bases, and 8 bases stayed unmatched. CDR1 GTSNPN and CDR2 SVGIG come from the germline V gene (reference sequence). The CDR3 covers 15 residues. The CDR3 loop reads CAWMSTGGGTGELFF. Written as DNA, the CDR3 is TGTGCCTGGATGTCGACAGGGGGTGGAACCGGGGAGCTGTTTTTT.

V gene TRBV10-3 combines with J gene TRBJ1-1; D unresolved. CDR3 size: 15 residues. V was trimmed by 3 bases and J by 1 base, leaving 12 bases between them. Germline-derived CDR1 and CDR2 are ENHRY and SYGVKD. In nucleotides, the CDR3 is TGTGCCATCAGTGAAGGAGGGCGGAAGAACACTGAAGCTTTCTTT. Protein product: CAISEGGRKNTEAFF.

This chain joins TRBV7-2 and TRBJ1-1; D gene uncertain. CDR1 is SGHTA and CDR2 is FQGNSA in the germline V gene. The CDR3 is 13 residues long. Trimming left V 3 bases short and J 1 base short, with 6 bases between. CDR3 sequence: CASSFSENTEAFF. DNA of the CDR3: TGTGCCAGCAGCTTCTCGGAGAACACTGAAGCTTTCTTT.

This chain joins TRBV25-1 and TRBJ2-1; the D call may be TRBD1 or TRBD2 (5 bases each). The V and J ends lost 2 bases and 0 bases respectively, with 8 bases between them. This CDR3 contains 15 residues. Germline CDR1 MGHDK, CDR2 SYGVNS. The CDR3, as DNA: TGTGCCAGCAGTGAACCGGGGCCCTCCTACAATGAGCAGTTCTTC. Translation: CASSEPGPSYNEQFF.

The CDR3 protein is CASSMTGDGANVLTF. DNA for the CDR3: TGCGCCAGCAGCATGACAGGGGACGGGGCCAACGTCCTGACTTTC. The V and J genes are TRBV5-1 and TRBJ2-6; 8 nucleotides agree with TRBD1. V lost 4 bases and J lost 4; bases outside the gene matches: 4. This CDR3 is built from 15 residues. Germline V gene lookup returns CDR1 SGHRS and CDR2 YFSETQ.

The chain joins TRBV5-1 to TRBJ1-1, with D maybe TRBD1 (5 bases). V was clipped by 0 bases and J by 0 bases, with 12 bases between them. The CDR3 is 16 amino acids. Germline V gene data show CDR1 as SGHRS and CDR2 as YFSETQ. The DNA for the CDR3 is TGCGCCAGCAGCTTGGGACAGACTACCATGAACACTGAAGCTTTCTTT. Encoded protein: CASSLGQTTMNTEAFF.

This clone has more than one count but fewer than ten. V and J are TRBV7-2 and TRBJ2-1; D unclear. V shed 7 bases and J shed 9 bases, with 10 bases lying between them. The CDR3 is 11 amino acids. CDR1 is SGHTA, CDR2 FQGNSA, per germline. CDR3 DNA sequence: TGTGCCAGCACATACGGCAGTGAGCAGTTCTTC. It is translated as CASTYGSEQFF.